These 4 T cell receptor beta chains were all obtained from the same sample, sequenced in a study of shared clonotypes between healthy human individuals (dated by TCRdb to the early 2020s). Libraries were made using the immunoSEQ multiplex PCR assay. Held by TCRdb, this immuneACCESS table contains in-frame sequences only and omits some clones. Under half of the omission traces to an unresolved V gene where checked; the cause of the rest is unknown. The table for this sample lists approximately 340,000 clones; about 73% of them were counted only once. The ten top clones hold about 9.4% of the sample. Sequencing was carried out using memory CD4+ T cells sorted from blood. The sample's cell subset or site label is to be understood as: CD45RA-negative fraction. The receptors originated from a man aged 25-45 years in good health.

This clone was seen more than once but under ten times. CDR3: CASSPLGLAKSTDTQYF. DNA of the CDR3: TGTGCCAGCTCACCCCTAGGACTAGCGAAAAGCACAGATACGCAGTATTTT. V is TRBV18 and J is TRBJ2-3, with TRBD2 identical over 9 bases. With V trimmed by 3 bases and J by 0 bases, 7 bases remained unmatched. In germline, CDR1 is KGHSH, CDR2 LQKENI. This CDR3 is 17 amino acids long.

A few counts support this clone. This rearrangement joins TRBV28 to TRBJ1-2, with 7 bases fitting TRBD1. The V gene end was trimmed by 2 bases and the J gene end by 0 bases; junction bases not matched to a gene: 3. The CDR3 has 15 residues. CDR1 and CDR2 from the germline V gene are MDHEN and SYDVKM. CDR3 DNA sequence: TGTGCCAGCAGTTTAACGGGACAGACTAACTATGGCTACACCTTC. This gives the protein CASSLTGQTNYGYTF.

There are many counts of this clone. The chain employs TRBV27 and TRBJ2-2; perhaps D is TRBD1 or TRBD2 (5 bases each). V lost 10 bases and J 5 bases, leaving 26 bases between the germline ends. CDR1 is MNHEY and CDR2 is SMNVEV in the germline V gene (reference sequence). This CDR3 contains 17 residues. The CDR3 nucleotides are TGTGCCACCCACTCAGACAGAGCCTTCCCGGGGACCGGGGAGCTGTTTTTT. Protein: CATHSDRAFPGTGELFF.

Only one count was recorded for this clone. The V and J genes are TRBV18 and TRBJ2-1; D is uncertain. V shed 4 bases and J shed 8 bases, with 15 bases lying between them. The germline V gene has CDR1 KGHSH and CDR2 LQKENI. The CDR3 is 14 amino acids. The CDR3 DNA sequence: TGTGCCAGCTCACGGGGTATTGGTGGGGATGAGCAGTTCTTC. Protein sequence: CASSRGIGGDEQFF.